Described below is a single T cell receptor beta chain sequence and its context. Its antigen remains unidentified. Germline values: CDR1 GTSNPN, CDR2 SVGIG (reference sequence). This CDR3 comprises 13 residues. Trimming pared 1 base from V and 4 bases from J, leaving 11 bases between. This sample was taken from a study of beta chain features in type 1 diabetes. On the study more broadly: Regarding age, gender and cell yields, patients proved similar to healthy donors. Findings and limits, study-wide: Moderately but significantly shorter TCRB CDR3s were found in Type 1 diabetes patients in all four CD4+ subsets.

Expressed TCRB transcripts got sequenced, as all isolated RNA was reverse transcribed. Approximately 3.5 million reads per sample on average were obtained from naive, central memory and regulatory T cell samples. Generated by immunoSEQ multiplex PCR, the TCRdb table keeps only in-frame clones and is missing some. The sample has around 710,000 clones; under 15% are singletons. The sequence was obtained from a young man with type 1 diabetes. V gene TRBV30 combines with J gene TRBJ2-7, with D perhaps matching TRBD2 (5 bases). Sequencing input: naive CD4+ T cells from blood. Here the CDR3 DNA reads TGTGCCTGGAGTGCTATCGGGATTTACGAGCAGTACTTC. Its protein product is CAWSAIGIYEQYF.